A single count supports the clone carrying this TCR beta chain. Antigen unknown. The sample originates from a study of cytomegalovirus exposure and HLA in healthy donors. For the study at large: HLA-typed donors were the source of tens of millions of unique TCRs, which an early data release held. Study conclusions and caveats: The authors excluded some V segments, including TRBV6-2 and TRBV6-3, as indistinguishable. At a 0.05 false discovery rate, a later analysis found 18,000 or so TCR beta sequences to be associated with HLA alleles.

Losses at the gene ends were 3 bases for V and 2 bases for J; bases not matched to a gene: 4. The CDR3 runs to 14 residues. CDR1 GTSNPN and CDR2 SVGIG come from the germline V gene (reference sequence). PCR employed 60 Vbeta and 13 Jbeta primers. Generated by immunoSEQ multiplex PCR, the TCRdb table keeps only in-frame clones and is missing some. The sample has 100,000 to 150,000 clones; around four fifths are singletons. Sequencing was carried out using PBMCs. This clonotype originated in a male donor in good health and CMV-seropositive. The chain couples TRBV30 to TRBJ2-3, with 8 positions matching TRBD2. CDR3 sequence reads: CAWRGLVDTDTQYF. CDR3 nucleotides: TGTGCCTGGAGGGGACTAGTTGACACAGATACGCAGTATTTT.